One and the same sample provided the 18 T cell receptor beta chains below, sequenced in a study. TCRdb reprocessed the RT-PCR reads with MiXCR, giving one entry per CDR3 protein. The table includes fewer than 800,000 distinct CDR3 sequences, 14% detected once. The sequencing input was memory CD4+ T cells from blood. These TCRs come from a female donor in good health, serving as a healthy control.

The chain is built from TRBV12-3 or TRBV12-4 and TRBJ2-5; TRBD1 matches at 10 bases. J lost 5 bases, V lost 4 bases, and 7 bases had no gene match. The CDR3 has 15 amino acids. The CDR3 sequence is CASSSRTGGRETQYF. Written as DNA, the CDR3 is TGTGCCAGCAGTTCCCGGACAGGGGGTAGGGAGACCCAGTACTTC.

This clonotype turned up a few times. This chain uses TRBV12-3 or TRBV12-4 with TRBJ1-6; unclear D gene. This CDR3 spans 14 amino acids. The V gene lost 3 bases and the J gene lost 9 bases, with 12 bases spanning the gap. The CDR3 region has the DNA TGTGCCAGCAGTTTCCGGTTCTTGCGTTCACCCCTCCACTTT. Its protein is CASSFRFLRSPLHF.

For the CDR3, the DNA is TGTGCCAGCAGACCTTCTCTAGCAGGAAACTATGGCTACACCTTC. It is translated as CASRPSLAGNYGYTF. The V and J genes are TRBV12-3 or TRBV12-4 and TRBJ1-2; unclear D gene. This CDR3 is built from 15 residues. V lost 6 bases to trimming and J lost 2 bases, with 16 bases between them.

The sample holds a few counts of this clonotype. This chain joins TRBV20-1 and TRBJ1-4, with 9 positions matching TRBD1. J gave up 4 bases and V 3 bases, and 12 bases lay outside the gene matches. This CDR3 spans 17 amino acids. Germline CDR1 and CDR2: DFQATT and SNEGSKA (reference sequence). CDR3 sequence: CSASFSGTGRLNEKLFF. For the CDR3, the DNA is TGCAGTGCTAGTTTCTCCGGGACAGGGCGCCTTAATGAAAAACTGTTTTTT.

The rearrangement links TRBV6-1 to TRBJ2-3; possible D gene TRBD2, 5 bases. The CDR3 is 14 amino acids. CDR1 is MNHNS and CDR2 is SASEGT in the germline V gene. V was cut by 3 bases and J by 6 bases, with 13 bases left in between. CDR3: CASSEPGFGDTQYF. CDR3 in DNA: TGTGCCAGCAGTGAGCCGGGATTTGGTGATACGCAGTATTTT.

This clonotype was found many times. The chain combines TRBV6-5 with TRBJ2-1; D perhaps matches TRBD2 (6 bases). CDR3 length: 15 amino acids. Germline values: CDR1 MNHEY, CDR2 SVGAGI. V lost 6 bases, J lost 1 base, and 13 bases lay in between. The CDR3 region has the DNA TGTGCCAGCAGCCTTAGACTAGGATCCTACAATGAGCAGTTCTTC. Translation gives CASSLRLGSYNEQFF.

This clonotype came up a few times. The chain recombines TRBV12-3 or TRBV12-4 with TRBJ1-6; TRBD1 is a possible D gene (5 bases). V was trimmed by 3 bases and J by 10 bases, leaving 13 bases between them. This CDR3 has 14 amino acids. Here the CDR3 reads CASSLEGPRSPLHF. CDR3 nucleotides: TGTGCCAGCAGTTTGGAGGGACCCCGGTCACCCCTCCACTTT.

The chain links TRBV20-1 to TRBJ2-7; D not certain. Germline CDR1 DFQATT, CDR2 SNEGSKA (reference sequence). The CDR3 covers 12 residues. The germline V and J ends were trimmed by 1 base and 7 bases, with 11 bases remaining between them. The CDR3: CSARVANEEQYF. In DNA, the CDR3 is TGCAGTGCTAGAGTAGCTAATGAGGAGCAGTACTTC.

V usage is TRBV5-1 and J usage is TRBJ2-1; possible D gene TRBD1, 6 bases. The CDR3 length is 13 residues. V was shortened by 6 bases and J by 5 bases, with 12 bases between the two germline ends. Germline V gene sequence: CDR1 SGHRS, CDR2 YFSETQ. DNA of the CDR3: TGCGCCAGCACTTTAGGACAGAACAATGAGCAGTTCTTC. Translated, it gives CASTLGQNNEQFF.

At least ten counts were recorded for this clonotype. This chain uses TRBV10-3 with TRBJ2-1; 8 nucleotides match TRBD1. J was trimmed by 0 bases and V by 7 bases; bases with no gene match: 2. This CDR3 has 14 amino acids. CDR1 ENHRY and CDR2 SYGVKD come from the germline V gene. This CDR3 reads CAIKDRDSYNEQFF. The CDR3 bases are TGTGCCATCAAGGACAGGGACTCCTACAATGAGCAGTTCTTC.

The chain recombines TRBV30 with TRBJ2-3; no reliable D call. V gave up 1 base and J gave up 1 base, with 3 bases separating them. CDR1 is GTSNPN and CDR2 is SVGIG in the germline V gene (reference sequence). The CDR3 is 12 residues long. Here the CDR3 DNA reads TGTGCCTGGAGTGGGGGCACAGATACGCAGTATTTT. It is translated as CAWSGGTDTQYF.

This clonotype was seen only a few times. V usage is TRBV5-1 and J usage is TRBJ2-7, with a tentative D call TRBD1 (5 bases). The V and J ends lost 2 bases and 4 bases respectively, with 16 bases between them. Germline values: CDR1 SGHRS, CDR2 YFSETQ. The length of the CDR3 is 15 residues. CDR3 nucleotides: TGCGCCAGCAGCTTTAGCCAGGGCCGGTTGTACGAGCAGTACTTC. This codes for CASSFSQGRLYEQYF.

This rearrangement joins TRBV12-3 or TRBV12-4 to TRBJ2-2; D unclear. The CDR3 spans 14 residues. The V and J ends lost 2 bases and 3 bases respectively, with 7 bases between them. The CDR3 sequence: CASSLLRDTGELFF. The DNA of the CDR3 is TGTGCCAGCAGTTTATTAAGGGACACCGGGGAGCTGTTTTTT.

This clonotype was found many times. The J gene is TRBJ1-2, the V gene TRBV15, with TRBD1 matching over 7 bases. Germline V CDR1 and CDR2: LNHNV, YYDKDF (reference sequence). CDR3 length equals 13 residues. The J segment lost 4 bases and the V segment lost 5 bases, leaving 4 bases of the junction unmatched. The CDR3 coding sequence is TGTGCCACCAGCGGTCGGGACAGCTATGGCTACACCTTC. This encodes CATSGRDSYGYTF.

The V and J genes are TRBV20-1 and TRBJ2-1; D call uncertain. The CDR3 spans 13 residues. Germline V gene data show CDR1 as DFQATT and CDR2 as SNEGSKA (reference sequence). Trimming took 6 bases from V and 0 from J, leaving 9 bases between them. The DNA of the CDR3 is TGCAGTGCCCCGGATCCCTCCTACAATGAGCAGTTCTTC. Translating gives CSAPDPSYNEQFF.

This clonotype came up many times. V is TRBV12-3 or TRBV12-4 and J is TRBJ2-5, with 12 positions matching TRBD1. The V gene end was trimmed by 6 bases and the J gene end by 4 bases; junction bases not matched to a gene: 6. The CDR3 consists of 15 residues. In DNA form, the CDR3 reads TGTGCCAGCAGCCAGGGACAGGGGGCGGGAGAGACCCAGTACTTC. Protein: CASSQGQGAGETQYF.

The sample holds a few counts of this clonotype. V usage is TRBV14 and J usage is TRBJ2-7; possible D gene TRBD2, 6 bases. Trimming removed 8 bases from V and 2 bases from J, with 10 bases in between. The CDR3 is 12 amino acids. Germline CDR1 SGHDN, CDR2 FVKESK. As DNA, the CDR3 is TGTGCCAGCGGGAGGTCCCCCTACGAGCAGTACTTC. As protein: CASGRSPYEQYF.

This clonotype was found a few times. The CDR3, as DNA: TGTGCCAGCAAGGGGGTGGAGAGCACTGAAGCTTTCTTT. As protein: CASKGVESTEAFF. The rearrangement links TRBV27 to TRBJ1-1, with D possibly matching TRBD1 (6 bases). Trimming pared 7 bases from V and 4 bases from J, leaving 13 bases between. CDR1 MNHEY and CDR2 SMNVEV come from the germline V gene (reference sequence). This CDR3 spans 13 amino acids.